Here is one T cell receptor (beta chain) with its context. This sample is drawn from a study of blood T cell repertoires in COVID-19. Study context: Whether acute or convalescent, the COVID-19 samples came from the United States, Italy and Spain. PBMCs, B-cell-depleted T cells, or T cells provided the cDNA or gDNA that made up the material.

Under the authors' procedure: Estimated nucleated cell counts came from reference gene primer amplification. Profiling relied on immunoSEQ multiplex PCR, and the TCRdb table lists in-frame clones only, not all of them. D and trimming were read from the DNA, whereas the V and J calls and clone size are those reported in that table. Here the sample spans 150,000 to 200,000 clones, around 84% being singletons. The receptor comes from a man aged 40-55 years with active or convalescent COVID-19. What was sequenced was peripheral blood.

The CDR3 DNA follows: TGTGCCAGCAACGCCGGGACAGGGGCCTACAATGAGCAGTTCTTC. Translating gives CASNAGTGAYNEQFF. The chain recombines TRBV7-3 with TRBJ2-1; TRBD1 agrees at 10 bases. Germline V CDR1 and CDR2: SGHTA, FQGTGA. The CDR3 contains 15 residues. With 7 bases clipped from V and 2 bases from J, the junction kept 5 bases outside the gene matches.